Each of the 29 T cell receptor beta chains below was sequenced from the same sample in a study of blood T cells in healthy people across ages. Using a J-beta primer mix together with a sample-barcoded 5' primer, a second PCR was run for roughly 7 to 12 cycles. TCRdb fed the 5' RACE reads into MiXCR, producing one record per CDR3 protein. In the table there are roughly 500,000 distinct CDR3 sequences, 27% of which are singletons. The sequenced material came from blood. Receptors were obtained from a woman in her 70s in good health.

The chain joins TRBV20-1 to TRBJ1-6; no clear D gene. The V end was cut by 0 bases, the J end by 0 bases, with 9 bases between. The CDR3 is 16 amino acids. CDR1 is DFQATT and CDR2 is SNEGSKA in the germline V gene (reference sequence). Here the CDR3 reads CSARDLPSSYNSPLHF. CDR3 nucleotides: TGCAGTGCTAGAGATCTGCCGAGCTCCTATAATTCACCCCTCCACTTT.

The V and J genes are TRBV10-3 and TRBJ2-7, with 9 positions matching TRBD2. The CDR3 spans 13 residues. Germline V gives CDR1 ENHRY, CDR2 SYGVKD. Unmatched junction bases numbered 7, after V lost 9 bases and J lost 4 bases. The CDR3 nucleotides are TGTGCCATGGGGCGGGAGGGCCCGTACGAGCAGTACTTC. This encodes CAMGREGPYEQYF.

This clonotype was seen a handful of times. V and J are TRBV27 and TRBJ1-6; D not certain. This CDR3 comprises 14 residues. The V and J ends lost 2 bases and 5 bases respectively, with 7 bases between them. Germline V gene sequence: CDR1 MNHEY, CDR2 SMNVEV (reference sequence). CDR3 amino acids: CASSLGQDNSPLHF. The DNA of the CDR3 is TGTGCCAGCAGTTTAGGTCAGGATAATTCACCCCTCCACTTT.

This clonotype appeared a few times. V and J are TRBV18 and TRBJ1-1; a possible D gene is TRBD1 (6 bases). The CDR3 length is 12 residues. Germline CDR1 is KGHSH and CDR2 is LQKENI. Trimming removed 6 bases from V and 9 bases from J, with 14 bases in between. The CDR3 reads CASSPDRSKAFF. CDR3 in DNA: TGTGCCAGCTCCCCTGACAGGAGTAAAGCTTTCTTT.

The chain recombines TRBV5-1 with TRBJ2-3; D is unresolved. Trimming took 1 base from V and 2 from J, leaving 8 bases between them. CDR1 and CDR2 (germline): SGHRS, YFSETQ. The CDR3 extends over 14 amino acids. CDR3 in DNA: TGCGCCAGCAGCTTGCCCATTTACACAGATACGCAGTATTTT. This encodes CASSLPIYTDTQYF.

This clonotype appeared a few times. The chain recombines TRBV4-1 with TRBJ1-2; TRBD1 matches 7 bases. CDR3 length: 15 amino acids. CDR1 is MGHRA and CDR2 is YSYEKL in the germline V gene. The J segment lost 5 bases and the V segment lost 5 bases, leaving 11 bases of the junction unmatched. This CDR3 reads CASSKPGQKPYGYTF. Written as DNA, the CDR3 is TGCGCCAGCAGCAAACCGGGACAGAAGCCTTATGGCTACACCTTC.

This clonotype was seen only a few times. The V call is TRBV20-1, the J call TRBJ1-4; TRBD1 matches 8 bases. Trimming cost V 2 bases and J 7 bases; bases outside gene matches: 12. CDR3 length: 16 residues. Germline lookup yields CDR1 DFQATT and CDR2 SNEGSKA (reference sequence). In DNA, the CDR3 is TGCAGTGCTAGACCTCAACCTCAGGGGGCGTCTGAAAAACTGTTTTTT. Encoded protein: CSARPQPQGASEKLFF.

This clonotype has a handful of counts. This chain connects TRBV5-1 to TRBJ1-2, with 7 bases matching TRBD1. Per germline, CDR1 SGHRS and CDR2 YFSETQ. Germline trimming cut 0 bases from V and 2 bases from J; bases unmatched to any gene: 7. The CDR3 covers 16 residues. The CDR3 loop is CASSLDTGAFNYGYTF. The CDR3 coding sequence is TGCGCCAGCAGCTTGGATACAGGGGCATTCAACTATGGCTACACCTTC.

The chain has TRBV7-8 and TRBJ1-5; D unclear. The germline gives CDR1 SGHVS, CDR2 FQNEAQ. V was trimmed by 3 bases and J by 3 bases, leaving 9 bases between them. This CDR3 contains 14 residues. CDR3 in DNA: TGTGCCAGCAGCTTCGATTCTCTCAATCAGCCCCAGCATTTT. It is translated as CASSFDSLNQPQHF. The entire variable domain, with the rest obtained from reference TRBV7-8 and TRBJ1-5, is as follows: GAGVSQSPRYKVAKRGQDVALRCDPISGHVSLFWYQQALGQGPEFLTYFQNEAQLDKSGLPSDRFFAERPEGSVSTLKIQRTQQEDSAVYLCASSFDSLNQPQHFGDGTRLSIL.

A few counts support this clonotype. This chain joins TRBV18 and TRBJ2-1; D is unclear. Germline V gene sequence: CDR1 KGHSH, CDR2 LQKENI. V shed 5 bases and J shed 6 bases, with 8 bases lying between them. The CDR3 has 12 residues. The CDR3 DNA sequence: TGTGCCAGCTCAAAGGACCTCAATGAGCAGTTCTTC. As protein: CASSKDLNEQFF.

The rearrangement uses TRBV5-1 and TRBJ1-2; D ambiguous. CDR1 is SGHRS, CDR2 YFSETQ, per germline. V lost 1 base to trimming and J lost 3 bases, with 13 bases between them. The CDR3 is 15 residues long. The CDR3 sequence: CASSLPGGSHYGYTF. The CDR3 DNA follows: TGCGCCAGCAGCTTGCCAGGCGGCTCGCACTATGGCTACACCTTC. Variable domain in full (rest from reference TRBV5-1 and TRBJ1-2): KAGVTQTPRYLIKTRGQQVTLSCSPISGHRSVSWYQQTPGQGLQFLFEYFSETQRNKGNFPGRFSGRQFSNSRSEMNVSTLELGDSALYLCASSLPGGSHYGYTFGSGTRLTVV.

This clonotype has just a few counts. CDR3 DNA sequence: TGCAGTGCTAGATTCCGGGGGGAGACCCAGTACTTC. This gives the protein CSARFRGETQYF. The chain carries TRBV20-1 and TRBJ2-5, with D possibly matching TRBD2 (6 bases). The germline V and J ends were trimmed by 2 bases and 5 bases, with 9 bases remaining between them. The CDR3 consists of 12 residues. From germline, CDR1 is DFQATT and CDR2 SNEGSKA (reference sequence).

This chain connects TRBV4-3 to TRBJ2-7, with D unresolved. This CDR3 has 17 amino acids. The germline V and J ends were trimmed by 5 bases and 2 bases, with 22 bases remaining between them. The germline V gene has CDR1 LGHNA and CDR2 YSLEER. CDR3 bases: TGCGCCAGCAGCGGTAAAGACCAGCCTCCTCCAGCCTACGAGCAGTACTTC. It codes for CASSGKDQPPPAYEQYF.

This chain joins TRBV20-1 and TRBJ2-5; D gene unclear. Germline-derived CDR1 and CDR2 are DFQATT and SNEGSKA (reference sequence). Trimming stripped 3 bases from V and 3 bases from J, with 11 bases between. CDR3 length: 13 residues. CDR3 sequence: CSASATLKETQYF. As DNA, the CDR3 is TGCAGTGCTAGCGCCACCCTAAAAGAGACCCAGTACTTC.

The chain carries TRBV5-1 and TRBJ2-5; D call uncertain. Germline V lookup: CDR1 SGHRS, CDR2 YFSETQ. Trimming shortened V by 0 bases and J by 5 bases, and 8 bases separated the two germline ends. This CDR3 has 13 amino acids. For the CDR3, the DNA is TGCGCCAGCAGCTTGGGACGGTTTGAGACCCAGTACTTC. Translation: CASSLGRFETQYF. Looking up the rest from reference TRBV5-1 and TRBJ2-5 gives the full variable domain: KAGVTQTPRYLIKTRGQQVTLSCSPISGHRSVSWYQQTPGQGLQFLFEYFSETQRNKGNFPGRFSGRQFSNSRSEMNVSTLELGDSALYLCASSLGRFETQYFGPGTRLLVL.

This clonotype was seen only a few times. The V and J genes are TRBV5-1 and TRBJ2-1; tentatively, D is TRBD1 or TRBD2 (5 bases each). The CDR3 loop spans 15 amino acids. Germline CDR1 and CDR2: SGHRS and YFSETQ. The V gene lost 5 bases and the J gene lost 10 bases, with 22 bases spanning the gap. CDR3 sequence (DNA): TGCGCCAGCAGGCACACGTCGTCCGGGGACGGAGAGCAGTTCTTC. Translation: CASRHTSSGDGEQFF.

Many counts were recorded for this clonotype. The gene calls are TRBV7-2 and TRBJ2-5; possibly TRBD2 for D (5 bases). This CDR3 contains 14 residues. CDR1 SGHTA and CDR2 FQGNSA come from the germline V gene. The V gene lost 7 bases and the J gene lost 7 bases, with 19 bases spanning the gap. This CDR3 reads CASKADPSDGTQYF. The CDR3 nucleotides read TGTGCCAGCAAAGCGGACCCCTCCGATGGGACCCAGTACTTC.

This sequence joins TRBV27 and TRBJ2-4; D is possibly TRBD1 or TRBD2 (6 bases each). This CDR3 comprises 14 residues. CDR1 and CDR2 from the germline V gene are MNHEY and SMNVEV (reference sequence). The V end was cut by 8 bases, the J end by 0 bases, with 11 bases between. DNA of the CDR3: TGTGCCAGCCGCAGGGGACTAGCCAAAAACATTCAGTACTTC. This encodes CASRRGLAKNIQYF.

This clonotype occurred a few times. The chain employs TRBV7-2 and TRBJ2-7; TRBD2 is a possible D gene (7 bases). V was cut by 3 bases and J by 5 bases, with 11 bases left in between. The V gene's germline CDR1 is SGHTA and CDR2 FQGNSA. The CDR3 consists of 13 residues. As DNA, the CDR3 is TGTGCCAGCAGCTTGGGGGGGCCAAACGAGCAGTACTTC. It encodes CASSLGGPNEQYF.

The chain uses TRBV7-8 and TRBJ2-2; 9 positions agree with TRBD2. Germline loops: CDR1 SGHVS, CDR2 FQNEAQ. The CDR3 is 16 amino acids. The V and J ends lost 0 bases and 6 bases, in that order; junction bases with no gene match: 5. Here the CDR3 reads CASSLARAGGPGELFF. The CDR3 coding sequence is TGTGCCAGCAGCTTAGCGCGTGCGGGGGGGCCCGGGGAGCTGTTTTTT.

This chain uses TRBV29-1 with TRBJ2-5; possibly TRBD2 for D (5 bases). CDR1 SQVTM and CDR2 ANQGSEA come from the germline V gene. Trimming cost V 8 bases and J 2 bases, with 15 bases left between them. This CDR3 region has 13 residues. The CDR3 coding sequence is TGCAGCTGTGATCGGGGATTTCAAGAGACCCAGTACTTC. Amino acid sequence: CSCDRGFQETQYF.

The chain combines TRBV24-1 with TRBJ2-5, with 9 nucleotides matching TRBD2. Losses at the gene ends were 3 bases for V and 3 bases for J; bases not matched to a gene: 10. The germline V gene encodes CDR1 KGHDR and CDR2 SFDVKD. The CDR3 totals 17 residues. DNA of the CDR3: TGTGCCACCAGTGATGGGCCCACAGCGGGGGGAAAAGAGACCCAGTACTTC. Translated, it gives CATSDGPTAGGKETQYF.

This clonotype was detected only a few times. CDR3: CASSLAGRQNTEAFF. The CDR3 DNA sequence: TGCGCCAGCAGCCTGGCGGGGCGTCAAAACACTGAAGCTTTCTTT. This chain joins TRBV5-1 and TRBJ1-1; perhaps TRBD1 as D (5 bases). The CDR3 is 15 amino acids. The germline CDR1 and CDR2 sequences are SGHRS and YFSETQ. V was pared by 4 bases and J by 2 bases, with 15 bases between.

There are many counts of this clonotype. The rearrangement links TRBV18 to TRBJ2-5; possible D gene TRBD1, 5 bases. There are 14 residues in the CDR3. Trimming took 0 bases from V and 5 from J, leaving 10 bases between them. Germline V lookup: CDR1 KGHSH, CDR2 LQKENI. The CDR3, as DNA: TGTGCCAGCTCACCACCGGGGCAGAAGGAGACCCAGTACTTC. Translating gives CASSPPGQKETQYF.

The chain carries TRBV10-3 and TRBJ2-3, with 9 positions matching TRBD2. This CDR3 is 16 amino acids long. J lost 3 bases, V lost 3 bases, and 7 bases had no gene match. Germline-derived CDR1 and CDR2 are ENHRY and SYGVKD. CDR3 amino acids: CAISDKAGGPTDTQYF. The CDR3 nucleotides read TGTGCCATCAGTGATAAGGCGGGGGGGCCTACAGATACGCAGTATTTT.

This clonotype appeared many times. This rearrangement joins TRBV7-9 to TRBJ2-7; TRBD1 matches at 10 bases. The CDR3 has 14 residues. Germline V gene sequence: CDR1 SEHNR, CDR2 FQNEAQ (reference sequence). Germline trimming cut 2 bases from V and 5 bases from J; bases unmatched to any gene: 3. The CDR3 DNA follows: TGTGCCAGCAGCTTATTTGGACAGGGGGACGAGCAGTACTTC. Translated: CASSLFGQGDEQYF.

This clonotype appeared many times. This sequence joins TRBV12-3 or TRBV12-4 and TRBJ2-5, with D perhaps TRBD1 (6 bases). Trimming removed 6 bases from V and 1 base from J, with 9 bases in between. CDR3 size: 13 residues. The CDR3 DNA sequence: TGTGCCAGCAGAATAGGGGGCCAAGAGACCCAGTACTTC. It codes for CASRIGGQETQYF.

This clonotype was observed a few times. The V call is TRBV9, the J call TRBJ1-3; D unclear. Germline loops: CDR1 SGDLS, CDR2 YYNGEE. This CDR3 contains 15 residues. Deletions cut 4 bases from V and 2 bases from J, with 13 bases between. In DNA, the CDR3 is TGTGCCAGCAGCCCCCGGAGTGGGGCTGGAAACACCATATATTTT. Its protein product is CASSPRSGAGNTIYF.

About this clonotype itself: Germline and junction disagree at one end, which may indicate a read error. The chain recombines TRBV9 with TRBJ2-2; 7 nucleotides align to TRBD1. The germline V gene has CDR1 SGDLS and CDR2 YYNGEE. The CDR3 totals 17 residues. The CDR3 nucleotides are TGTGCCAACAGCGTACCCTCGGACAGGCAGAACACCGGGGAGCTGTTTTTT. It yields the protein CANSVPSDRQNTGELFF.